This paragraph covers one T cell receptor beta chain sequence. Researchers ran the PCR with 60 Vbeta and 13 Jbeta primers. Profiling relied on immunoSEQ multiplex PCR, and the TCRdb table lists in-frame clones only, not all of them. The sample lists under 150,000 clones, roughly 79% occurring once. The sample comes from a study of cytomegalovirus exposure and HLA in healthy donors. This CDR3 is built from 13 residues. Germline V gene data show CDR1 as MDHEN and CDR2 as SYDVKM. V was cut by 6 bases and J by 8 bases, with 16 bases left in between. V usage is TRBV28 and J usage is TRBJ1-2; TRBD1 might be the D (5 bases). The clonotype was recovered from a middle-aged woman in good health and CMV-seronegative. Sequencing used PBMCs. The CDR3 reads CASRLSRAGGYTF. CDR3 DNA: TGTGCCAGCAGGCTATCCAGGGCTGGGGGCTACACCTTC.